The clone carrying this TCR beta chain was counted at least ten times. Its cognate antigen is unknown. The data were obtained in a study of T-cell memory formation after mild COVID-19. Study-wide points: Several responding clones turned up in pre-infection memory, indicating that cross-reactive memory may have taken part.

This CDR3 spans 18 amino acids. V lost 5 bases, J lost 3 bases, and 26 bases lay in between. A single record per CDR3 protein comes from TCRdb applying MiXCR to the 5' RACE reads. The table has around 370,000 distinct CDR3 sequences, more than 20% seen once. The V gene is TRBV12-3 or TRBV12-4, the J gene TRBJ2-7, with D perhaps matching TRBD1 or TRBD2 (5 bases each). The sample taken for sequencing was PBMCs or a T cell subset sorted from them (not recorded which). The receptor comes from an adult woman who had mild COVID-19 (a few samples of this study predate the infection). Cell type and time point are not known. The CDR3 DNA sequence: TGTGCCAGCAGTGGGGACCGGGGCACGTCGGTTTCGATCTACGAGCAGTACTTC. Translation: CASSGDRGTSVSIYEQYF.